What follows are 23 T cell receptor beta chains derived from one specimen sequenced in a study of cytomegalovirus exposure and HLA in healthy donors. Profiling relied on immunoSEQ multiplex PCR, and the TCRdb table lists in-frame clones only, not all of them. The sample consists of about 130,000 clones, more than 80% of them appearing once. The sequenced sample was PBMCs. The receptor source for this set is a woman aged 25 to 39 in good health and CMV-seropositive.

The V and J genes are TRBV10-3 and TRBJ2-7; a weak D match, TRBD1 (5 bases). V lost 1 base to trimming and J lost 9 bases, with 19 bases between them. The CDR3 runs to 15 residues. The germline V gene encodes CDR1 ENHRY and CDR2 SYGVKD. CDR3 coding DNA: TGTGCCATCAGTGAGTTAGCAGACAGCTTAGGCGGGCAGTACTTC. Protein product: CAISELADSLGGQYF.

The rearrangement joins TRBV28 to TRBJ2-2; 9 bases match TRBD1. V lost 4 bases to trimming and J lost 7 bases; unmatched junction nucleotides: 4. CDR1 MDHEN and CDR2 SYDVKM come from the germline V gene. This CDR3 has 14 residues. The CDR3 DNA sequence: TGTGCCAGCAGTTCCTGGACAGGGGACGGGGAGCTGTTTTTT. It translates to CASSSWTGDGELFF.

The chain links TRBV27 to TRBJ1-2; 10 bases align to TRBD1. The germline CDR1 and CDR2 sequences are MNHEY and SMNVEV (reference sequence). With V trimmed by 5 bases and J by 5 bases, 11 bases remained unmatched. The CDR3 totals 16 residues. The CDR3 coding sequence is TGTGCCAGCAGTCAACGGACGGGACAGGGGTGGTATGGCTACACCTTC. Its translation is CASSQRTGQGWYGYTF.

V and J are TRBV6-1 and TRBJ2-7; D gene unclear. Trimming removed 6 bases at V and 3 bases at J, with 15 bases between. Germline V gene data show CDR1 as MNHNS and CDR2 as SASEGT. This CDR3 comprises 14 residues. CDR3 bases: TGTGCCAGCAGCGGTGACAAGACCAACTACGAGCAGTACTTC. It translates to CASSGDKTNYEQYF.

The CDR3 region is CAISEVGREISYNEQFF. The CDR3 DNA is TGTGCCATCAGTGAGGTCGGGAGGGAGATCTCCTACAATGAGCAGTTCTTC. V is TRBV10-3 and J is TRBJ2-1; 8 bases are shared with TRBD2. The CDR3 is 17 residues long. Germline CDR1 reads ENHRY; CDR2 reads SYGVKD. The V and J ends lost 2 bases and 0 bases, in that order; junction bases with no gene match: 6.

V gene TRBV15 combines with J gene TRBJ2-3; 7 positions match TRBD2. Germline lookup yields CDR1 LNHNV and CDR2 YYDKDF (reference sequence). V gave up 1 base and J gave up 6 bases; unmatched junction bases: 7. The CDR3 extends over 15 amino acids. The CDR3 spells CATSRGLAVMDTQYF. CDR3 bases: TGTGCCACCAGCAGAGGTCTAGCGGTCATGGATACGCAGTATTTT.

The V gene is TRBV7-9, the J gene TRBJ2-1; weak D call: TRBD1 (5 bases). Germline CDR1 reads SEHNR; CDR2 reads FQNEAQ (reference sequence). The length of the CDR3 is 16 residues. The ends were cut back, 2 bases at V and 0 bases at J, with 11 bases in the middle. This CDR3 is CASSLQGGSSYNEQFF. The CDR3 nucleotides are TGTGCCAGCAGCTTACAGGGCGGAAGCTCCTACAATGAGCAGTTCTTC.

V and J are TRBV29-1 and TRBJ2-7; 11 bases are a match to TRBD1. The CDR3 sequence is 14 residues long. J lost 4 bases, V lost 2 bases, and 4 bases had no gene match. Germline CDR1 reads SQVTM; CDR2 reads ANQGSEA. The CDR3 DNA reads TGCAGCGTTGAATTCGGACAGGGGGCTTACGAGCAGTACTTC. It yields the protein CSVEFGQGAYEQYF.

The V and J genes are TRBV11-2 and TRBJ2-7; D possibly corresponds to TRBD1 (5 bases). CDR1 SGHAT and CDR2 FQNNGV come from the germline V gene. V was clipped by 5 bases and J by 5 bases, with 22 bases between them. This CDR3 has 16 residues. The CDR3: CASSPLVPGRSDEQYF. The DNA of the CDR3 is TGTGCCAGCAGCCCGCTTGTGCCAGGGCGGTCCGACGAGCAGTACTTC.

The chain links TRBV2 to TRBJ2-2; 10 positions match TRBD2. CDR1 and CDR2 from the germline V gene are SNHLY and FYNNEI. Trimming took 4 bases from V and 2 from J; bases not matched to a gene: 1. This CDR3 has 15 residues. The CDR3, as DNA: TGTGCCAGCAGTGTAGCGGGAGGAAACACCGGGGAGCTGTTTTTT. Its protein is CASSVAGGNTGELFF.

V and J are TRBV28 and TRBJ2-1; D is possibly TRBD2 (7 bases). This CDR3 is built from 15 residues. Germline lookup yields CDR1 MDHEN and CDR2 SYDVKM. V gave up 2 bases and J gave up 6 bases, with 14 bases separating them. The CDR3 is CASSLAGAAGNEQFF. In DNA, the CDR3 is TGTGCCAGCAGTTTAGCGGGGGCCGCCGGCAATGAGCAGTTCTTC.

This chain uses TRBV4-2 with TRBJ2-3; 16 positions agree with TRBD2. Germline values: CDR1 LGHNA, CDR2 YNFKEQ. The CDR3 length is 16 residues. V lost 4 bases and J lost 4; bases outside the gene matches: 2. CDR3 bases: TGTGCCAGCAGCCCGGGACTAGCGGGGGGGGCAGATACGCAGTATTTT. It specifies CASSPGLAGGADTQYF.

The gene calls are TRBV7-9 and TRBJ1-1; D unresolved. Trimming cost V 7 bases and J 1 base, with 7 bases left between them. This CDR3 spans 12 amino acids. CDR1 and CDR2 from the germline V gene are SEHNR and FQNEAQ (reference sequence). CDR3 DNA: TGTGCCAGCATTAATCGGAACACTGAAGCTTTCTTT. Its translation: CASINRNTEAFF.

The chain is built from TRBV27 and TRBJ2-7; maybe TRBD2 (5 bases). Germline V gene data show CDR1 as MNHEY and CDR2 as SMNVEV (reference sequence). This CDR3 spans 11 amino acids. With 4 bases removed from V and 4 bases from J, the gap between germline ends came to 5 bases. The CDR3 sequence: CASSSGYEQYF. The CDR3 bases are TGTGCCAGCAGTTCGGGGTACGAGCAGTACTTC.

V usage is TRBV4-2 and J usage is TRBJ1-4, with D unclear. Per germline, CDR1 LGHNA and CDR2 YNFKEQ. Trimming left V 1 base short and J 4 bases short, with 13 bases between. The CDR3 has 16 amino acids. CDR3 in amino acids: CASSQAPRRVNEKLFF. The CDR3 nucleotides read TGTGCCAGCAGCCAAGCCCCCCGTCGAGTTAATGAAAAACTGTTTTTT.

CDR3 region: CASSLPGLADYNEQFF. For the CDR3, the DNA is TGCGCCAGCAGCTTGCCGGGACTAGCGGACTACAATGAGCAGTTCTTC. J is TRBJ2-1 and V is TRBV5-1, with TRBD2 identical over 11 bases. CDR1 is SGHRS, CDR2 YFSETQ, per germline. This CDR3 is built from 16 residues. V lost 1 base and J lost 3; bases outside the gene matches: 3.

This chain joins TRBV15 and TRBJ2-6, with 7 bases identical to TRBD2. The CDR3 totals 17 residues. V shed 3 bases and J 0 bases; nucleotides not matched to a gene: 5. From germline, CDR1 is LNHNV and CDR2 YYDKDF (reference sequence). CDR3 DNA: TGTGCCACCAGCAGCACGGGGGGATACTCTGGGGCCAACGTCCTGACTTTC. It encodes CATSSTGGYSGANVLTF.

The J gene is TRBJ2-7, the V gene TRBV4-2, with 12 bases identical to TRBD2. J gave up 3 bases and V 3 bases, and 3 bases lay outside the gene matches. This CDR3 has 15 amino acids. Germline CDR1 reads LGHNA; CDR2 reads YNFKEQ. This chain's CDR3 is CASSHTSGGHYEQYF. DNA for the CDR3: TGTGCCAGCAGCCATACTAGCGGGGGGCACTACGAGCAGTACTTC.

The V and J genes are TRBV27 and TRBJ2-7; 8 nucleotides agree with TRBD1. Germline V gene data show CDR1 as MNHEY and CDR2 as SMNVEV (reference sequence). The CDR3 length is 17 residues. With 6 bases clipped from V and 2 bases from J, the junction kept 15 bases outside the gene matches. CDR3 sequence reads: CASSHPRGRDRTYEQYF. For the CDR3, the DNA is TGTGCCAGCAGCCACCCGAGAGGGCGGGACAGGACCTACGAGCAGTACTTC.

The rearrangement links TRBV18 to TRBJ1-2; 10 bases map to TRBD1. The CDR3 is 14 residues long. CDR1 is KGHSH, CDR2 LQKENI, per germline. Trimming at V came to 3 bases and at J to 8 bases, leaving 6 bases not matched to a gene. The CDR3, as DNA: TGTGCCAGCTCACCTACCGGGACAGGGGACGGCTACACCTTC. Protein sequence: CASSPTGTGDGYTF. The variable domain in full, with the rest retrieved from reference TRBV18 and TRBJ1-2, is NAGVMQNPRHLVRRRGQEARLRCSPMKGHSHVYWYRQLPEEGLKFMVYLQKENIIDESGMPKERFSAEFPKEGPSILRIQQVVRGDSAAYFCASSPTGTGDGYTFGSGTRLTVV.

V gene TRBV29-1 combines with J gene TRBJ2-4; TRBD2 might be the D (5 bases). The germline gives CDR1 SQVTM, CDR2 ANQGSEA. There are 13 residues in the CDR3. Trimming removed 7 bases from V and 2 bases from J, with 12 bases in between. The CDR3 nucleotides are TGCAGCGGGACGGGGTCGTCCAAAAACATTCAGTACTTC. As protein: CSGTGSSKNIQYF.

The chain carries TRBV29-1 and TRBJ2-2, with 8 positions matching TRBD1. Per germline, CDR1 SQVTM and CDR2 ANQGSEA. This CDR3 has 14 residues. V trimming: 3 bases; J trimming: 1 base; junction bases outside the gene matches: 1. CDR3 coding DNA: TGCAGCGTTGATGACAGGGGGAACACCGGGGAGCTGTTTTTT. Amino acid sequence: CSVDDRGNTGELFF.

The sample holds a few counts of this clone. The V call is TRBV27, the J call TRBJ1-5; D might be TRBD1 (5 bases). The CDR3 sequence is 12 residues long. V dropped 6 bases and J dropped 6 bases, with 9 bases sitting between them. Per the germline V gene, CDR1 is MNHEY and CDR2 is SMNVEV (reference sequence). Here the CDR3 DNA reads TGTGCCAGCAGGCAGGGAACTCAGCCCCAGCATTTT. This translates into CASRQGTQPQHF.